The 5 T cell receptor beta chains given below trace back to one sample, sequenced in a study of regulatory T cells in long-lasting Graves disease. Stated time point: newly diagnosed GD, antithyroid drugs for less than 3 months. Isolated PBMC RNA provided the starting material for the TCR library. Sequencing libraries for TCR beta were prepared with iRepertoire HTBI primers and Arm-PCR of CDR3 regions. MiXCR, run by TCRdb on the multiplex PCR reads, gives a single entry per CDR3 protein. The table includes over 300,000 distinct CDR3 sequences, roughly a sixth detected once. The sample here was peripheral blood mononuclear cells (PBMCs), taken at new diagnosis, from a patient treated with antithyroid drugs. All receptors come from a female donor with Graves disease.

There are a few counts of this clonotype. The chain has TRBV20-1 and TRBJ2-7, with D possibly matching TRBD2 (6 bases). This CDR3 comprises 14 residues. Germline CDR1 DFQATT, CDR2 SNEGSKA (reference sequence). Trimming removed 6 bases at V and 0 bases at J, with 15 bases between. The CDR3 loop reads CSAPNRGISYEQYF. The CDR3 region has the DNA TGCAGTGCCCCCAACCGCGGGATCTCCTACGAGCAGTACTTC.

This clonotype turned up a few times. For the CDR3, the DNA is TGTGCCAGCACCTCTTTTGTGAAGCGGGGGTACAATGAGCAGTTCTTC. It is translated as CASTSFVKRGYNEQFF. The V call is TRBV6-2 or TRBV6-3, the J call TRBJ2-1, with TRBD2 matching over 8 bases. This CDR3 is built from 16 residues. Germline CDR1 reads MNHEY; CDR2 reads SVGEGT. Trimming took 7 bases from V and 4 from J; bases not matched to a gene: 12.

This clonotype came up many times. This sequence joins TRBV20-1 and TRBJ1-1; D unclear. Trimming shortened V by 2 bases and J by 9 bases, and 10 bases separated the two germline ends. The germline gives CDR1 DFQATT, CDR2 SNEGSKA (reference sequence). The CDR3 extends over 11 amino acids. The DNA for the CDR3 is TGCAGTGCTAGATCGGAGACTCAAGCTTTCTTT. It specifies CSARSETQAFF.

The chain combines TRBV19 with TRBJ2-1; no clear D gene. Germline loops: CDR1 LNHDA, CDR2 SQIVND (reference sequence). The ends were cut back, 1 base at V and 6 bases at J, with 7 bases in the middle. The CDR3 loop spans 13 amino acids. The CDR3 nucleotides read TGTGCCAGTAGTATAGGCCATAGCAATGAGCAGTTCTTC. Protein product: CASSIGHSNEQFF.

There are many counts of this clonotype. The chain links TRBV24-1 to TRBJ2-1; TRBD2 is a possible D gene (6 bases). CDR1 is KGHDR and CDR2 is SFDVKD in the germline V gene. Trimming removed 2 bases from V and 2 bases from J, with 15 bases in between. This CDR3 comprises 17 residues. The CDR3 bases are TGTGCCACCAGTGATTCCGGGACTCAAGGGCCCTACAATGAGCAGTTCTTC. Its translation is CATSDSGTQGPYNEQFF.